Below, 16 T cell receptor beta chains from the same sample are listed, as sequenced in a study of OX40 agonist ivuxolimab in advanced cancers. The assay was immunoSEQ multiplex PCR, and TCRdb's table has in-frame clones only and misses some. The sample gives over 20,000 clones, 77% of which show up once; roughly 18% is in the top ten. The source material was CD4+ or CD8+ T cells sorted from blood, sampled in a trial of the OX40 agonist ivuxolimab. These receptors all come from an adult with an advanced solid tumor such as melanoma, head and neck, liver or kidney cancer.

This clone came up once. The J gene is TRBJ2-3, the V gene TRBV19, with TRBD2 identical over 8 bases. The germline V gene has CDR1 LNHDA and CDR2 SQIVND (reference sequence). Trimming removed 6 bases from V and 4 bases from J; junction bases left unmatched: 6. The CDR3 loop spans 14 amino acids. CDR3 in DNA: TGTGCCAGTAGCCCCCGGGGGGGTCCAGATACGCAGTATTTT. It specifies CASSPRGGPDTQYF. Full variable domain (rest looked up from reference TRBV19 and TRBJ2-3): DGGITQSPKYLFRKEGQNVTLSCEQNLNHDAMYWYRQDPGQGLRLIYYSQIVNDFQKGDIAEGYSVSREKKESFPLTVTSAQKNPTAFYLCASSPRGGPDTQYFGPGTRLTVL.

This chain connects TRBV6-5 to TRBJ2-4, with D unresolved. The CDR3 is made up of 11 amino acids. The ends were cut back, 5 bases at V and 4 bases at J, with 3 bases in the middle. The germline CDR1 and CDR2 sequences are MNHEY and SVGAGI. CDR3 sequence reads: CASSAKNIQYF. Written as DNA, the CDR3 is TGTGCCAGCAGTGCTAAAAACATTCAGTACTTC.

The rearrangement joins TRBV19 to TRBJ1-5; 7 bases match TRBD1. V trimming: 7 bases; J trimming: 4 bases; junction bases outside the gene matches: 4. The germline CDR1 and CDR2 sequences are LNHDA and SQIVND (reference sequence). The CDR3 has 13 amino acids. The CDR3 DNA follows: TGTGCCAGTACCCCGACAGGGAATCAGCCCCAGCATTTT. Protein sequence: CASTPTGNQPQHF.

This rearrangement joins TRBV11-2 to TRBJ2-1; maybe TRBD2 (7 bases). Germline CDR1 is SGHAT and CDR2 is FQNNGV. With 0 bases removed from V and 4 bases from J, the gap between germline ends came to 13 bases. CDR3 length equals 16 residues. The CDR3, as DNA: TGTGCCAGCAGCTTAGATTGGAGGGGGGGGTACAATGAGCAGTTCTTC. Translation gives CASSLDWRGGYNEQFF. Full variable domain (rest looked up from reference TRBV11-2 and TRBJ2-1): EAGVAQSPRYKIIEKRQSVAFWCNPISGHATLYWYQQILGQGPKLLIQFQNNGVVDDSQLPKDRFSAERLKGVDSTLKIQPAKLEDSAVYLCASSLDWRGGYNEQFFGPGTRLTVL.

This clone was picked up one time. The genes are TRBV14 and TRBJ2-7, with TRBD1 as a possible D gene (6 bases). Trimming left V 4 bases short and J 3 bases short, with 13 bases between. Germline loops: CDR1 SGHDN, CDR2 FVKESK. This CDR3 is built from 14 residues. The CDR3 DNA reads as TGTGCCAGCAGCCCCCTAGGACAGAGCTACGAGCAGTACTTC. It translates to CASSPLGQSYEQYF.

The CDR3 sequence: CASSLGGTAAYEQYF. The DNA for the CDR3 is TGTGCCAGCAGCTTGGGGGGGACCGCTGCCTACGAGCAGTACTTC. The chain couples TRBV13 to TRBJ2-7, with 7 bases fitting TRBD2. The V and J ends lost 3 bases and 2 bases, in that order; junction bases with no gene match: 7. The germline CDR1 and CDR2 sequences are PRHDT and FYEKMQ (reference sequence). There are 15 residues in the CDR3.

The chain uses TRBV5-1 and TRBJ2-1; D possibly matches TRBD1 or TRBD2 (5 bases each). The CDR3 extends over 15 amino acids. Germline loops: CDR1 SGHRS, CDR2 YFSETQ. V gave up 5 bases and J gave up 5 bases, with 17 bases separating them. The CDR3 DNA is TGCGCCAGCAGTTTTGCCTCCGGGGCAAACAATGAGCAGTTCTTC. Translating it yields CASSFASGANNEQFF.

The gene calls are TRBV10-3 and TRBJ2-7; D tentatively fits TRBD1 or TRBD2 (5 bases each). This CDR3 comprises 12 residues. Germline CDR1 ENHRY, CDR2 SYGVKD. V was trimmed by 11 bases and J by 2 bases, leaving 13 bases between them. The chain's CDR3 is CASRDATYEQYF. Written as DNA, the CDR3 is TGTGCCTCCCGGGACGCCACCTACGAGCAGTACTTC.

V gene TRBV6-1 combines with J gene TRBJ1-1, with 9 bases identical to TRBD1. Losses at the gene ends were 5 bases for V and 1 base for J; bases not matched to a gene: 2. CDR3 length: 14 amino acids. Germline assignment: CDR1 MNHNS and CDR2 SASEGT. DNA of the CDR3: TGTGCCAGCAGTTTGACAGGGGGGAACACTGAAGCTTTCTTT. Its translation: CASSLTGGNTEAFF.

V usage is TRBV2 and J usage is TRBJ2-1, with unresolved D. The V gene's germline CDR1 is SNHLY and CDR2 FYNNEI. This CDR3 has 14 residues. The V and J ends lost 3 bases and 9 bases respectively, with 15 bases between them. DNA for the CDR3: TGTGCCAGCAGTGAGGACGTAAAGTATTCTGAGCAGTTCTTC. Its protein product is CASSEDVKYSEQFF.

V and J are TRBV4-2 and TRBJ1-4, with D tentatively TRBD1 (5 bases). The CDR3 length is 13 residues. The ends were cut back, 4 bases at V and 6 bases at J, with 9 bases in the middle. Germline V gene lookup returns CDR1 LGHNA and CDR2 YNFKEQ. CDR3 protein: CASSRMGDEKLFF. In DNA, the CDR3 is TGTGCCAGCAGCCGGATGGGGGATGAAAAACTGTTTTTT.

V is TRBV13 and J is TRBJ2-5; 8 bases are a match to TRBD2. CDR3 length: 13 residues. Germline loops: CDR1 PRHDT, CDR2 FYEKMQ (reference sequence). The ends lost 7 bases at V and 9 bases at J; junction bases unmatched: 10. The DNA for the CDR3 is TGTGCCAGCACCGAAGCGGGAGTTAGGTCCCAGTACTTC. It translates to CASTEAGVRSQYF.

This chain uses TRBV7-2 with TRBJ1-2; no clear D. The CDR3 has 17 amino acids. Germline V gene lookup returns CDR1 SGHTA and CDR2 FQGNSA. Trimming left V 1 base short and J 6 bases short, with 21 bases between. The CDR3, as DNA: TGTGCCAGCAGCTTAGAAATCCATGGACGGTTGGAGGATGGCTACACCTTC. Protein sequence: CASSLEIHGRLEDGYTF.

The V and J genes are TRBV7-9 and TRBJ1-6; the D gene is possibly TRBD1 (5 bases). Germline lookup yields CDR1 SEHNR and CDR2 FQNEAQ (reference sequence). Between the trimmed V and J ends, which lost 3 bases and 5 bases, there was a span of 14 bases. The length of the CDR3 is 16 residues. The CDR3 bases are TGTGCCAGCAGCTTCTCAGGGACTTGGGATAATTCACCCCTCCACTTT. Translation: CASSFSGTWDNSPLHF.

The chain uses TRBV13 and TRBJ2-7; a weak D match, TRBD2 (7 bases). Germline CDR1 and CDR2: PRHDT and FYEKMQ (reference sequence). Trimming shortened V by 3 bases and J by 1 base, and 13 bases separated the two germline ends. The CDR3 sequence is 15 residues long. CDR3 nucleotide sequence: TGTGCCAGCAGCTTTCGAGGGGGGGCTTCCTACGAGCAGTACTTC. As protein: CASSFRGGASYEQYF.

The chain is built from TRBV5-6 and TRBJ1-1; possible D gene TRBD1, 5 bases. Trimming took 5 bases from V and 4 from J, leaving 15 bases between them. Germline lookup yields CDR1 SGHDT and CDR2 YYEEEE. CDR3 length equals 14 residues. The CDR3 protein is CASRGDYGGTEAFF. The CDR3 coding sequence is TGTGCCAGCAGGGGTGATTACGGGGGCACTGAAGCTTTCTTT.